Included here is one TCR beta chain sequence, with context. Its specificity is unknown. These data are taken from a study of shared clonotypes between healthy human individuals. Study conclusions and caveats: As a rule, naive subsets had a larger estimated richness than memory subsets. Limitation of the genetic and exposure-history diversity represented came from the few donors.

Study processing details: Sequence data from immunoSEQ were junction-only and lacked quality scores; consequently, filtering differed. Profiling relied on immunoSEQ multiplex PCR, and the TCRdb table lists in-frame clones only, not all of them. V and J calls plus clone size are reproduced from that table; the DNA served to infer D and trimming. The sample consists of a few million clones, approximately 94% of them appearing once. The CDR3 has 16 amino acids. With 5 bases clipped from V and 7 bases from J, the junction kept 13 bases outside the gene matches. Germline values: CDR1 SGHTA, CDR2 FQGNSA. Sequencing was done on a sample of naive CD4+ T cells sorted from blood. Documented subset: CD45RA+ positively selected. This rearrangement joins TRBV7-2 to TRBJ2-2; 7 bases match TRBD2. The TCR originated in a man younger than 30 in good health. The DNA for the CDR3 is TGTGCCAGCAGCCCTCTTGCGGGAGCTGGGGGCGGGGAGCTGTTTTTT. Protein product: CASSPLAGAGGGELFF.